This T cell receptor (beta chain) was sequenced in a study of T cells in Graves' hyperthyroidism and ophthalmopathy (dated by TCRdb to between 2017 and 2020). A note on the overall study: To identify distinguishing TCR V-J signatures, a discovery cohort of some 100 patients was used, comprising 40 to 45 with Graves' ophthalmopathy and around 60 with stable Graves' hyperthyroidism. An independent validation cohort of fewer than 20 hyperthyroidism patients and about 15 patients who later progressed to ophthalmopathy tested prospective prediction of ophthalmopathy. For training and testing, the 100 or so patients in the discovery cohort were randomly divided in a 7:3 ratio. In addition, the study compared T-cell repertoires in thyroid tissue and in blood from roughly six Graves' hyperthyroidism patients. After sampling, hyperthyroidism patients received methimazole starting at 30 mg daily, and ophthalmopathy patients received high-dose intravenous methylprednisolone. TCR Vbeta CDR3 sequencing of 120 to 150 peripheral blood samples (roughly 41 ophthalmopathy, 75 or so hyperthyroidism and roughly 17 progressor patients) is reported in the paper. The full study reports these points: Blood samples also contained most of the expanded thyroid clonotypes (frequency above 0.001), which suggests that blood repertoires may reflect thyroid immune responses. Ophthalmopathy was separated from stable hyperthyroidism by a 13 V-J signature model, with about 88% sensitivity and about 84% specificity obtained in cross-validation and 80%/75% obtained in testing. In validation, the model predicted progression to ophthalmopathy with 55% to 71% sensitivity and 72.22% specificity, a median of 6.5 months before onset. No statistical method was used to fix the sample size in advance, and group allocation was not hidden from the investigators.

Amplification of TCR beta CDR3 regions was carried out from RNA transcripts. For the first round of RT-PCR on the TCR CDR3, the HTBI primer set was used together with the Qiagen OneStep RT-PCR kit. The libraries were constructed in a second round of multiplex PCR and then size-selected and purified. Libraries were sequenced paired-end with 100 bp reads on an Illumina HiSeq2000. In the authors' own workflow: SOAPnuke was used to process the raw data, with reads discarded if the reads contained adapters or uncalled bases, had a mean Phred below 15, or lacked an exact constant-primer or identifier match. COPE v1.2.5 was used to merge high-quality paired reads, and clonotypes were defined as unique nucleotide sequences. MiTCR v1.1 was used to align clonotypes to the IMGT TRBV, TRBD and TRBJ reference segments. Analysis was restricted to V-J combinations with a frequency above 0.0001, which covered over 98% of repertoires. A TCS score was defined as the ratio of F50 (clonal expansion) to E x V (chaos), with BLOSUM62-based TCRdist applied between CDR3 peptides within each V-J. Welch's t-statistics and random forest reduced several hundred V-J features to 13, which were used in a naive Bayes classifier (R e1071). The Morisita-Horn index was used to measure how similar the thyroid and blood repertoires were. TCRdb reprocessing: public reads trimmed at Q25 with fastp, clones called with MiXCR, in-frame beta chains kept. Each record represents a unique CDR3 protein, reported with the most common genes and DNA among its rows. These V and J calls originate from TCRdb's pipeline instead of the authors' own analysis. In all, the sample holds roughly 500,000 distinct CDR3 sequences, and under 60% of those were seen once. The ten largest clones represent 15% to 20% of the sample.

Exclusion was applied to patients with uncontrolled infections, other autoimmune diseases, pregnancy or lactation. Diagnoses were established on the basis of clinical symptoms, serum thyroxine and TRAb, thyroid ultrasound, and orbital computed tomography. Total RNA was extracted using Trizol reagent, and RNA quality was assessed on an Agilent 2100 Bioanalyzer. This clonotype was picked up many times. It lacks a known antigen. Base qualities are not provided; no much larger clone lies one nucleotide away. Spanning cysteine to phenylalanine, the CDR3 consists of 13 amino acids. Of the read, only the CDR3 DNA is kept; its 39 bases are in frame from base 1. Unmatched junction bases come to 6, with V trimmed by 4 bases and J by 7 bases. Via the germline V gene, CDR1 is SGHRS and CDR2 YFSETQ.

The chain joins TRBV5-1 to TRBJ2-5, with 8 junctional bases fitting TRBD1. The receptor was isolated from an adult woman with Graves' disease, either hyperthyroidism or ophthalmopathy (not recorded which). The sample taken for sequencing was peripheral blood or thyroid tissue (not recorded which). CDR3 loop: CASSTGQGGTQYF. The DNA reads TGCGCCAGCAGCACCGGACAGGGAGGGACCCAGTACTTC.